Described below is a single T cell receptor beta chain sequence and its context. What it recognizes is unknown. Investigators performed immunoSEQ version v3.0 at survey level. Sequencing aimed at about 35,000-55,000 T-cell genomes per sample. The assay was immunoSEQ multiplex PCR, and TCRdb's table has in-frame clones only and misses some. This sample carries about 28,000 clones, approximately 90% of them seen once, and the ten largest clones take roughly 4%. Looked up from germline, CDR1 is SGHTA and CDR2 is FQGNSA. V was trimmed by 5 bases and J by 3 bases, leaving 15 bases between them. The CDR3 is made up of 15 amino acids. These data belong to a study of long-term antiretroviral therapy in people with HIV. Everyone in the study who had HIV was treated in the United States. Study results and limitations: With ART, diversity went up but was still lower than in transplant donor controls. Neither ART adherence, viral resistance nor therapy changes were documented.

V usage is TRBV7-2 and J usage is TRBJ2-3; maybe TRBD1 (7 bases). The sample here was unsorted PBMCs, taken 1.8 years after starting antiretroviral therapy. The sequence derives from a woman younger than 35 with HIV. CDR3: CASSQGAGGTDTQYF. CDR3 sequence (DNA): TGTGCCAGCAGCCAAGGGGCAGGGGGGACAGATACGCAGTATTTT.